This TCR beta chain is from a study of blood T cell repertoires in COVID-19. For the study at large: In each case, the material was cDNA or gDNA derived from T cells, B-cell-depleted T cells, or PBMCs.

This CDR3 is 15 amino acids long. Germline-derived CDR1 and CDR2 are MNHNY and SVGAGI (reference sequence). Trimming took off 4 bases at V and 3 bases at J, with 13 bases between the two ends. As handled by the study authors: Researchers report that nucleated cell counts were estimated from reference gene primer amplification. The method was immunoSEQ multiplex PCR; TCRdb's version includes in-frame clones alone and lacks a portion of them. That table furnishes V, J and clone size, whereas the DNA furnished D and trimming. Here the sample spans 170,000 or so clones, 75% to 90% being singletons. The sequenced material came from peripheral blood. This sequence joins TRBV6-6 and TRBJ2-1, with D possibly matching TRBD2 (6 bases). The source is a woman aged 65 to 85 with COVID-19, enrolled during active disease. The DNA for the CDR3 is TGTGCCAGCAGTTTCCCGGCTAGCGTCTACAATGAGCAGTTCTTC. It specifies CASSFPASVYNEQFF.